These 13 T cell receptor beta chains came from one sample sequenced in a study of cytotoxic CD8 clonotypes in ibrutinib-treated CLL. Assay used: immunoSEQ multiplex PCR; TCRdb lists only in-frame clones, some missing. The table records some 170,000 clones, about 88% of them present only once. Sequenced here: PBMCs, sampled at disease progression, from a patient treated with ibrutinib. The receptors originated from a human donor with chronic lymphocytic leukemia.

J is TRBJ2-5 and V is TRBV11-3; D possibly corresponds to TRBD1 (6 bases). TRBJ2-7 matches the DNA end more closely, so the J call is doubtful. The CDR3 has 12 amino acids. The germline V gene encodes CDR1 SGHNT and CDR2 YENEEA. CDR3 coding DNA: TGTGCCAGCAGCCTACAGGGTTACGAGCAGTACTTC. Amino acids: CASSLQGYEQYF.

This clone is a singleton in its sample. The V and J genes are TRBV28 and TRBJ1-1; TRBD1 matches 9 bases. Trimming cost V 6 bases and J 4 bases; bases outside gene matches: 12. Germline lookup yields CDR1 MDHEN and CDR2 SYDVKM. The CDR3 loop spans 16 amino acids. The CDR3 reads CASSFFTGGLITEAFF. The DNA of the CDR3 is TGTGCCAGCAGCTTTTTTACAGGGGGCCTGATCACTGAAGCTTTCTTT.

This clone was seen a few times. This chain connects TRBV27 to TRBJ1-2; D is uncertain. Trimming stripped 8 bases from V and 4 bases from J, with 17 bases between. Germline V lookup: CDR1 MNHEY, CDR2 SMNVEV (reference sequence). The CDR3 extends over 14 amino acids. The CDR3 DNA sequence: TGTGCCAGCGCGGACGACGGGGAGGGCTATGGCTACACCTTC. Its protein is CASADDGEGYGYTF.

The V call is TRBV5-6, the J call TRBJ2-1; 10 nucleotides align to TRBD2. Germline CDR1 is SGHDT and CDR2 is YYEEEE. The CDR3 runs to 16 residues. V was pared by 4 bases and J by 7 bases, with 11 bases of the junction left unmatched. CDR3 protein: CASSPPGLARGNEQFF. The CDR3 DNA reads as TGTGCCAGCAGCCCACCGGGACTAGCGAGAGGGAATGAGCAGTTCTTC.

This chain uses TRBV30 with TRBJ1-3, with a possible D match to TRBD1 (5 bases). The germline V gene has CDR1 GTSNPN and CDR2 SVGIG (reference sequence). The CDR3 extends over 14 amino acids. Trimming pared 3 bases from V and 0 bases from J, leaving 9 bases between. The CDR3 reads CAWRGRNSGNTIYF. The DNA for the CDR3 is TGTGCCTGGAGGGGACGGAACTCTGGAAACACCATATATTTT. The full variable domain, rest sourced from reference TRBV30 and TRBJ1-3, is SQTIHQWPATLVQPVGSPLSLECTVEGTSNPNLYWYRQAAGRGLQLLFYSVGIGQISSEVPQNLSASRPQDRQFILSSKKLLLSDSGFYLCAWRGRNSGNTIYFGEGSWLTVV.

This chain links TRBV19 with TRBJ1-2; a weak D match, TRBD1 (5 bases). The germline V gene has CDR1 LNHDA and CDR2 SQIVND (reference sequence). CDR3 length equals 16 residues. Trimming pared 0 bases from V and 1 base from J, leaving 12 bases between. The CDR3 loop is CASSIDSGGLNYGYTF. In nucleotides, the CDR3 is TGTGCCAGTAGTATAGATTCGGGGGGTCTTAACTATGGCTACACCTTC.

This clone was counted only a few times. The rearrangement joins TRBV28 to TRBJ1-5; TRBD1 agrees at 7 bases. Trimming at V came to 6 bases and at J to 3 bases, leaving 5 bases not matched to a gene. This CDR3 is 14 amino acids long. Germline V CDR1 and CDR2: MDHEN, SYDVKM. The DNA for the CDR3 is TGTGCCAGCAGCCCGGGACAGCTCAATCAGCCCCAGCATTTT. Translation gives CASSPGQLNQPQHF.

In its sample, this clone was seen a few times. The genes are TRBV7-2 and TRBJ1-1; D call uncertain. V was cut by 3 bases and J by 5 bases, with 13 bases left in between. Per germline, CDR1 SGHTA and CDR2 FQGNSA. This CDR3 region has 14 residues. The CDR3 DNA is TGTGCCAGCAGCTTCGGGGTGAGTAGGACTGAAGCTTTCTTT. Translated, it gives CASSFGVSRTEAFF.

This chain connects TRBV4-1 to TRBJ2-7; tentatively, D is TRBD2 (6 bases). The V end lost 3 bases, the J end lost 3 bases, and 15 bases lay between the germline ends. This CDR3 has 15 residues. The germline gives CDR1 MGHRA, CDR2 YSYEKL. CDR3 DNA: TGCGCCAGCAGCCACCAACGGACGGGGGACTACGAGCAGTACTTC. This gives the protein CASSHQRTGDYEQYF.

The chain couples TRBV7-2 to TRBJ2-7, with 8 bases lining up with TRBD1. V lost 5 bases to trimming and J lost 5 bases; unmatched junction nucleotides: 14. Germline loops: CDR1 SGHTA, CDR2 FQGNSA. There are 16 residues in the CDR3. The CDR3: CASSADPTGVLHEQYF. In DNA, the CDR3 is TGTGCCAGCAGCGCCGACCCGACAGGGGTTTTACACGAGCAGTACTTC.

This chain links TRBV27 with TRBJ1-2, with 10 bases lining up with TRBD1. The CDR3 runs to 15 residues. V trimming: 8 bases; J trimming: 4 bases; junction bases outside the gene matches: 10. Germline lookup yields CDR1 MNHEY and CDR2 SMNVEV (reference sequence). The CDR3 nucleotides are TGTGCCAGCTCTCCCGGGACAGGGGTAGTCTATGGCTACACCTTC. It encodes CASSPGTGVVYGYTF.

The gene calls are TRBV7-9 and TRBJ2-3, with 12 bases identical to TRBD2. The germline V gene has CDR1 SEHNR and CDR2 FQNEAQ (reference sequence). This CDR3 is built from 17 residues. The ends lost 1 base at V and 2 bases at J; junction bases unmatched: 4. In DNA, the CDR3 is TGTGCCAGCAGCTTAGATACTAGCGGGAGGAACACAGATACGCAGTATTTT. Amino acids: CASSLDTSGRNTDTQYF. Based on the CDR3 plus reference TRBV7-9 and TRBJ2-3, the full variable domain is DTGVSQNPRHKITKRGQNVTFRCDPISEHNRLYWYRQTLGQGPEFLTYFQNEAQLEKSRLLSDRFSAERPKGSFSTLEIQRTEQGDSAMYLCASSLDTSGRNTDTQYFGPGTRLTVL.

The chain is built from TRBV5-5 and TRBJ2-7; D not certain. The V end was cut by 0 bases, the J end by 4 bases, with 5 bases between. The germline V gene has CDR1 SGHKS and CDR2 YYEKEE (reference sequence). The CDR3 loop spans 12 amino acids. CDR3 sequence (DNA): TGTGCCAGCAGCTTGGGTCAGTACGAGCAGTACTTC. Its translation is CASSLGQYEQYF.